The rows below give T cell receptor beta chains drawn from one sample of a study of blood T cell repertoires in COVID-19. Assay used: immunoSEQ multiplex PCR; TCRdb lists only in-frame clones, some missing. The repertoire holds 180,000 or so clones, with more than 80% as singletons. Material: peripheral blood. The source of these receptors is an older woman with acute or convalescent COVID-19. The CDR3 runs from the conserved cysteine through the conserved F or W. The order of the fields is clone size, D gene, J gene, V gene, CDR3 protein, CDR3 DNA. The D gene is left open where the match is weak. Size tells how often a clone was seen (once, few, many) or the class of an expanded clone, and some rows leave it out.

>NA|NA|TRBJ1-3|TRBV4-2
CASSQDRNLQAGNTIYF
TGTGCCAGCAGCCAAGATCGAAACCTCCAGGCGGGAAACACCATATATTTT
>few|NA|TRBJ2-3|TRBV5-4
CASSLAGDTQYF
TGTGCCAGCAGCTTGGCGGGAGATACGCAGTATTTT
>NA|NA|TRBJ1-2|TRBV5-1
CASSLAGRSGYTF
TGCGCCAGCAGCTTGGCCGGAAGGAGTGGCTACACCTTC
>NA|TRBD1|TRBJ2-1|TRBV10-3
CALTGTGSYNEQFF
TGTGCCCTCACCGGGACAGGGAGCTACAATGAGCAGTTCTTC
>NA|TRBD2|TRBJ2-3|TRBV18
CASSPRGGSTDTQYF
TGTGCCAGCTCACCCCGGGGGGGTAGCACAGATACGCAGTATTTT
>once|NA|TRBJ2-4|TRBV11-1
CASSSRQGGNIQYF
TGTGCCAGCAGCTCGAGACAGGGAGGAAACATTCAGTACTTC
>NA|TRBD2|TRBJ2-3|TRBV10-3
CATRLAAWADTQYF
TGTGCCACCCGACTAGCGGCTTGGGCAGATACGCAGTATTTT
>NA|TRBD2|TRBJ2-1|TRBV11-3
CASSFTGTTNEQFF
TGTGCCAGCAGCTTTACGGGGACTACCAATGAGCAGTTCTTC
>NA|TRBD1|TRBJ2-5|TRBV3-1/TRBV3-2
CASSQTGGIETQYF
TGTGCCAGCAGCCAAACAGGGGGGATAGAGACCCAGTACTTC
>NA|NA|TRBJ1-3|TRBV10-2
CASSESSGGSGNTIYF
TGCGCCAGCAGTGAGTCGTCGGGTGGCTCTGGAAACACCATATATTTT
>NA|TRBD2|TRBJ2-1|TRBV2
CASSKGGSGSYEQFF
TGTGCCAGCAGTAAGGGGGGTAGCGGGAGTTATGAGCAGTTCTTC
>NA|NA|TRBJ1-1|TRBV5-1
CASSLAGERTEAFF
TGCGCCAGCAGCTTGGCAGGTGAGAGAACTGAAGCTTTCTTT
>NA|NA|TRBJ1-2|TRBV6-5
CASATENYGYTF
TGTGCCAGCGCGACAGAGAACTATGGCTACACCTTC
>NA|NA|TRBJ1-1|TRBV15
CATSKDSGTEAFF
TGTGCCACCAGCAAGGATAGCGGGACTGAAGCTTTCTTT
>NA|NA|TRBJ1-1|TRBV9
CASSVGQGNVEAFF
TGTGCCAGCAGCGTAGGGCAGGGGAACGTTGAAGCTTTCTTT
>NA|TRBD2|TRBJ2-1|TRBV10-1
CASSDGTSIPDEQFF
TGCGCCAGCAGCGACGGGACTAGCATTCCCGATGAGCAGTTCTTC